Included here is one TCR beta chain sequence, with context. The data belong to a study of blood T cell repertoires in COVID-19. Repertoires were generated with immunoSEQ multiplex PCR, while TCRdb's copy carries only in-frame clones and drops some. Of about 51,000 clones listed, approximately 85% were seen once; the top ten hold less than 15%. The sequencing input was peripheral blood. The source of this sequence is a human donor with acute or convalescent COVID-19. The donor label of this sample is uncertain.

Here the CDR3 reads CASTQNAGTEAFF. DNA for the CDR3: TGTGCCAGCACCCAGAATGCGGGCACTGAAGCTTTCTTT. This chain joins TRBV25-1 and TRBJ1-1; no firm D call. Germline V gives CDR1 MGHDK, CDR2 SYGVNS. Between the trimmed V and J ends, which lost 7 bases and 4 bases, there was a span of 13 bases. The CDR3 covers 13 residues.